This T cell receptor beta chain was documented in a study of T cell responses to AZD1222 COVID-19 vaccine. Sequenced by immunoSEQ multiplex PCR; TCRdb stores in-frame clones only, minus some. The table shows 150,000 to 200,000 clones, with 88% occurring only once. The trim removed 4 bases at V and 12 bases at J, leaving 10 bases unmatched. Germline V CDR1 and CDR2: LGHDT, YNNKEL (reference sequence). The CDR3 extends over 15 amino acids. As regards this clone: What it binds is not known.

Overall study findings and caveats: Breadth and depth of Spike-specific TCRs rose after two AZD1222 doses. Repertoires were obtained only post-peak T cell response. Most donors were white British, females outnumbered males, and clonal diversity was possibly underestimated. Epitopes outside B.1.351 and B.1.1.7 mutated regions reportedly drew nearly half of spike TCRs.

Sequenced material: peripheral blood, taken on day 0 of AZD1222 vaccination. The rearrangement uses TRBV3-1 (or the pseudogene TRBV3-2) and TRBJ1-6; 9 bases are shared with TRBD1. This clonotype originated in an adult in good health. CDR3 loop: CASSPPGTGLEPLHF. The CDR3 DNA sequence: TGTGCCAGCAGCCCTCCTGGGACAGGGCTGGAACCCCTCCACTTT.